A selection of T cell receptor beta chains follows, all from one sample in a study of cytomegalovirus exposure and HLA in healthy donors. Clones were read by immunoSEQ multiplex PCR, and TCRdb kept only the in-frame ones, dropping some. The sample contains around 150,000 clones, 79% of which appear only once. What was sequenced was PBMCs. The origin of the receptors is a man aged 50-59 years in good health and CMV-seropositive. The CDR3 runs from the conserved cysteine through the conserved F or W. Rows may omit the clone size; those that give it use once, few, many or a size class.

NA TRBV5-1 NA CASSLRQGVGEQYF
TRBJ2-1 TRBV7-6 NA CASSLVASGSNEQFF
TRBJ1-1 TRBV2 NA CASSVTENTEAFF
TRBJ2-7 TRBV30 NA CAWSVLAGGEQYF
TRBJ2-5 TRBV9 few CASSEFTGTGQETQYF
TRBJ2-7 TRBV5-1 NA CASSPVAGVSSYEQYF
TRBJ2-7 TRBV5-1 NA CASSLGRLGDYEQYF
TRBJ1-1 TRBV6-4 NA CASKRTGGSTEAFF
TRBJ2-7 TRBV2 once CARGGTGGVEQYF
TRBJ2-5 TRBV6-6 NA CASTRFAQNLQETQYF